Sequencing of this TCR beta chain was carried out in a study of T cell responses to AZD1222 COVID-19 vaccine. Study-level results: Clonal diversity was possibly underestimated, and white British individuals and females predominated among donors. No day 14 peak samples; only post-peak repertoires were characterized. Spike-specific TCR breadth and depth both grew after two AZD1222 doses.

With respect to this clone: The antigen is undetermined.

Measured with immunoSEQ multiplex PCR; TCRdb has only the in-frame clones, and not every one. The table has approximately 190,000 clones, around 90% seen once. There are 16 residues in the CDR3. Germline V gene data show CDR1 as LNHDA and CDR2 as SQIVND (reference sequence). Trimming removed 7 bases from V and 7 bases from J; junction bases left unmatched: 10. V gene TRBV19 combines with J gene TRBJ2-2, with 12 bases that match TRBD1. The TCR comes from an adult in good health. The sample consisted of peripheral blood, taken on day 0 of AZD1222 vaccination. CDR3 in amino acids: CASKNRDRGPHGELFF. In nucleotides, the CDR3 is TGTGCCAGTAAAAACCGGGACAGGGGGCCTCACGGGGAGCTGTTTTTT.